This record covers a single T cell receptor beta chain. The antigen remains unidentified. Sorted populations all exceeded 98% purity. These data come from a study of beta chain features in type 1 diabetes. Study-wide results and limits: The question left open here concerned HLA type influencing TCRB rearrangement. Type 1 diabetes patients had TCRB CDR3s that were shorter (moderately but significantly so) in all four CD4+ subsets. Naive, central memory and regulatory TCRB repertoires appeared more similar among patients than healthy donors.

The CDR3 contains 13 residues. V gave up 3 bases and J gave up 9 bases; unmatched junction bases: 5. Germline lookup yields CDR1 SGHTA and CDR2 FQGNSA. Since all of the isolated RNA was reverse transcribed, expressed TCRB transcripts were what got sequenced. The repertoire was sequenced with immunoSEQ multiplex PCR; TCRdb's copy has only in-frame clones and lacks some. The table shows 900,000 or so clones, with 15% to 20% occurring only once. This clonotype originated in a woman aged 18-29 years in good health. Sequencing was done on a sample of naive CD4+ T cells from blood. The rearrangement joins TRBV7-2 to TRBJ2-1; 7 nucleotides agree with TRBD1. The CDR3 region has the DNA TGTGCCAGCAGCTTCAAGGGGGCGGGTGAGCAGTTCTTC. It encodes CASSFKGAGEQFF.